This T cell receptor beta chain was observed in a study of blood T cells in healthy people across ages. The use of a sample-barcoded 5' primer and a J-beta primer mix characterized a second PCR of roughly 6 to 12 cycles. TCRdb called the 5' RACE reads again in MiXCR, with one record for every CDR3 protein. The sample consists of 850,000 to 1,300,000 distinct CDR3 sequences, 40% to 50% of them appearing once. This clonotype has ten or more counts. The TCR originated in an older woman in good health. The sequenced material came from blood.

The CDR3 is CASSWDIPPRYGYTF. The CDR3 coding sequence is TGTGCCAGCAGTTGGGACATCCCTCCGAGGTATGGCTACACCTTC. The V gene is TRBV5-6, the J gene TRBJ1-2; D perhaps matches TRBD1 (6 bases). Germline V CDR1 and CDR2: SGHDT, YYEEEE. V was trimmed by 5 bases and J by 5 bases, leaving 19 bases between them. CDR3 length equals 15 residues. The full variable domain, its missing parts supplied by reference TRBV5-6 and TRBJ1-2, is DAGVTQSPTHLIKTRGQQVTLRCSPKSGHDTVSWYQQALGQGPQFIFQYYEEEERQRGNFPDRFSGHQFPNYSSELNVNALLLGDSALYLCASSWDIPPRYGYTFGSGTRLTVV.